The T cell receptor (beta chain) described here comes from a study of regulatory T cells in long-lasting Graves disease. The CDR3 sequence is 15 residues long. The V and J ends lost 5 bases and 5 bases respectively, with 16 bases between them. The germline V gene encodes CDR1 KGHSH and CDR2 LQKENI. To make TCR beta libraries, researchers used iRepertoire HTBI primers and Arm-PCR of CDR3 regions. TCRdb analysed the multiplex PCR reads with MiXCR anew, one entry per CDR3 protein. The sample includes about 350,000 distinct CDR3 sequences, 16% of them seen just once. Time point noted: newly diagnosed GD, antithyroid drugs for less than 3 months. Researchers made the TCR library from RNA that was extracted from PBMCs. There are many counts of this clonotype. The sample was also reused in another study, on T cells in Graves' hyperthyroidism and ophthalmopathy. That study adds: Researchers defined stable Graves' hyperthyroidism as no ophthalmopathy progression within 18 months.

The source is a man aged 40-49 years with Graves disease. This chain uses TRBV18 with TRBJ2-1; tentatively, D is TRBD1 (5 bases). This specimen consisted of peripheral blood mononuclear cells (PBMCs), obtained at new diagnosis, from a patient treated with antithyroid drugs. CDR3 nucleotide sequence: TGTGCCAGCTCAAAGACCAGGGTGTTGGACAATGAGCAGTTCTTC. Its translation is CASSKTRVLDNEQFF.